This T cell receptor beta chain was identified in a study of memory CD4+ T cells and cytomegalovirus serostatus (dated by TCRdb to the late 2010s). For context, the study as a whole: The cohort included roughly 35 healthy adults from Belgium, of whom 9 were CMV seropositive and roughly 25 were CMV seronegative. CD4+ memory TCRbeta repertoires of a Belgian cohort with known cytomegalovirus serostatus were sequenced in order to replicate a published TCR-based CMV serostatus classifier.

On this clone: Its binding antigen is unknown. Base qualities were left out, and no much larger clone turns up one base away.

V and J lose 5 bases and 5 bases, and a span of 12 bases separates them. The CDR3 holds 13 amino acids from the cysteine to the phenylalanine. This entry keeps only the CDR3 DNA: 39 bases, framed from base 1. The CDR1 and CDR2 encoded by the germline V gene are ENHRY and SYGVKD. What the work shows at the level of the full study, not this receptor alone: On the Belgian cohort, the classifier based on the original framework reached a median bootstrapped AUC of approximately 0.95, with a 95% CI of 0.76-1.00. The results were read as suggesting that the CMV-associated TCR signature is, for the most part, present in the CD4+ memory repertoire. Only CD4+CD45RO+ memory cells were sequenced, unlike the original study, which covered naive and memory CD4+ and CD8+ populations. Of more than 150 previously reported CMV-associated TCRbeta sequences, 67 appeared in the CD4+ memory repertoires, each in one to five individuals. For predicting CMV serostatus, the median bootstrapped AUC was about 0.95 using the original framework and about 0.9 using a US-trained random forest.

A FACSAria II was used to sort memory CD4+ T cells, defined as single viable CD3+CD4+CD8-CD45RO+ cells. CMV serostatus was assessed using a Roche Elecsys assay, by which serum IgG against CMV pp150, pp28, p38 and p52 was detected. Following thawing, total CD4+ T cells were enriched through positive selection using CD4 magnetic microbeads. The samples came from a different study that was designed specifically to examine the CD4+ T cell memory repertoire. Peripheral blood mononuclear cells were isolated and cryopreserved according to standard operating procedures, and serum was kept at -80 degrees C. The staining used CD3-PerCP (BW264/56), CD4-APC (RPA-T4), CD45RO-PE (UCHT1) and CD8-Pacific Orange (3B5) antibodies, and Sytox blue was used to exclude non-viable cells. Genomic DNA was extracted from sorted cells with the Quick-DNA Microprep Kit. Amplification of TCRbeta DNA was done with the immunoSEQ hsTCRbeta kit, following the protocol from the manufacturer. An Illumina MiSeq instrument was used to sequence the TCRbeta libraries. For the original study's pipeline: Following removal of out-of-frame sequences, 2.3 million or so distinct TCRbeta sequences were retained, with an average of around 67,000 per individual. Each individual was scored according to the count of 164 previously reported CMV-associated TCRbeta sequences and the total productive distinct TCRbeta count. A beta-binomial model was reimplemented in Python, and random forests from scikit-learn, run with default parameters, were trained on data from the US cohort. Classifier performance on the Belgian cohort was summarized as median AUC with percentile confidence intervals over 10,000 bootstrap iterations. Imported from immuneACCESS, the table was reduced by TCRdb to in-frame sequences with V and J called. These copies leave out some clones; in studies compared against another copy, an unresolved V gene accounts for under half, and the cause of the remainder is not known. The V and J calls and clone size are taken from that table; D and trimming were inferred from the DNA. This sample gives about 53,000 clones in total; roughly 81% of them show up just once. Together, the top ten hold around 1.1% of the sample.

This receptor was obtained from an adult in good health and CMV-seronegative. The chain is encoded by TRBV10-3 joined to TRBJ2-5; the D gene is not confidently resolved. What was sequenced was memory CD4+ T cells from blood. Here is the DNA: TGTGCCATCAGTCTCTCGGGTCTGGAGACCCAGTACTTC. Its amino acids are CAISLSGLETQYF.